Shown below are 21 T cell receptor beta chains from a single sample sequenced in a study of identical twins. Each CDR3 protein gets one entry after TCRdb re-called the 5' RACE reads with MiXCR. The sample contains 600,000 to 700,000 distinct CDR3 sequences, approximately 21% of which appear only once. This same sample was also part of a study on T cells expressing NK-cell markers.

Sequencing input: PBMCs. The receptors come from a woman aged 18-35 years in good health.

The J gene is TRBJ1-1, the V gene TRBV6-1; the match to TRBD1 covers 7 bases. The CDR3 extends over 14 amino acids. CDR1 is MNHNS, CDR2 SASEGT, per germline. The ends lost 6 bases at V and 1 base at J; junction bases unmatched: 5. CDR3 coding DNA: TGTGCCAGCAGGAATGACAGGGCGAACACTGAAGCTTTCTTT. Its protein product is CASRNDRANTEAFF.

In the case of this clonotype: It may be a read error: a sequence one base away is much more abundant. V is TRBV4-3 and J is TRBJ2-1; D might be TRBD2 (6 bases). CDR3 length: 15 amino acids. V was cut by 1 base and J by 8 bases, with 15 bases left in between. Germline CDR1 and CDR2: LGHNA and YSLEER. For the CDR3, the DNA is TGCGCCAGCAGCCAAGGAGTGGTTAGCGGCGATGAGCAGTTCTTC. This codes for CASSQGVVSGDEQFF.

The chain employs TRBV5-5 and TRBJ2-1; D may be TRBD1 or TRBD2 (5 bases each). Trimming stripped 4 bases from V and 11 bases from J, with 19 bases between. Germline V lookup: CDR1 SGHKS, CDR2 YYEKEE (reference sequence). The CDR3 is made up of 14 amino acids. The CDR3 sequence is CASSLTGDGGKQFF. CDR3 nucleotide sequence: TGTGCCAGCAGCCTCACCGGGGACGGCGGTAAGCAGTTCTTC.

This clonotype has a count of ten or more. The chain is built from TRBV29-1 and TRBJ1-2; TRBD1 might be the D (5 bases). Germline-derived CDR1 and CDR2 are SQVTM and ANQGSEA. This CDR3 spans 12 amino acids. The V and J ends lost 6 bases and 6 bases respectively, with 14 bases between them. Here the CDR3 reads CSVDPQGDGYTF. For the CDR3, the DNA is TGCAGCGTAGACCCCCAGGGTGATGGCTACACCTTC.

The chain couples TRBV12-3 or TRBV12-4 to TRBJ2-3; D gene uncertain. This CDR3 is built from 15 residues. Trimming pared 6 bases from V and 4 bases from J, leaving 17 bases between. The CDR3: CASSPGFVGADTQYF. DNA for the CDR3: TGTGCCAGCAGCCCCGGGTTTGTGGGCGCAGATACGCAGTATTTT.

The chain employs TRBV14 and TRBJ2-2; possibly TRBD2 for D (6 bases). Trimming removed 1 base at V and 6 bases at J, with 9 bases between. Germline CDR1 and CDR2: SGHDN and FVKESK. The CDR3 has 14 amino acids. The CDR3 reads CASSQVAASGELFF. CDR3 DNA: TGTGCCAGCAGCCAAGTAGCGGCTTCCGGGGAGCTGTTTTTT.

The chain couples TRBV7-6 to TRBJ1-2; 7 bases agree with TRBD1. The germline CDR1 and CDR2 sequences are SGHVS and FNYEAQ. V dropped 5 bases and J dropped 2; count of bases not matched to a gene: 8. The CDR3 runs to 15 residues. Here the CDR3 DNA reads TGTGCCAGCAGCCTGCAGGGGGGAGGGAACTATGGCTACACCTTC. Translated: CASSLQGGGNYGYTF.

V is TRBV29-1 and J is TRBJ1-1; TRBD1 matches 8 bases. Germline CDR1 is SQVTM and CDR2 is ANQGSEA. The CDR3 loop spans 16 amino acids. The V segment lost 7 bases and the J segment 3 bases; nucleotides outside the gene matches: 16. CDR3 residues: CSAGGGRGRADTEAFF. CDR3 DNA sequence: TGCAGCGCCGGGGGAGGCAGGGGGCGGGCGGACACTGAAGCTTTCTTT.

This clonotype showed up just a few times. The chain employs TRBV9 and TRBJ2-7; D remains ambiguous. Deletions cut 4 bases from V and 0 bases from J, with 20 bases between. Germline V lookup: CDR1 SGDLS, CDR2 YYNGEE. The CDR3 spans 17 residues. The DNA of the CDR3 is TGTGCCAGCAGCCCCCGGTCGCGACCCCCGAGCTCCTACGAGCAGTACTTC. Translating gives CASSPRSRPPSSYEQYF.

This clonotype has only a few counts. V usage is TRBV12-3 or TRBV12-4 and J usage is TRBJ1-4, with D unresolved. This CDR3 region has 17 residues. Between the trimmed V and J ends, which lost 1 base and 3 bases, there was a span of 15 bases. CDR3 loop: CASSLGGSEVSNEKLFF. Here the CDR3 DNA reads TGTGCCAGCAGTTTAGGAGGATCGGAGGTTTCTAATGAAAAACTGTTTTTT.

The rearrangement links TRBV5-8 to TRBJ1-1; 7 nucleotides agree with TRBD1. Germline lookup yields CDR1 SGHTS and CDR2 YDEGEE. The CDR3 has 14 amino acids. With 4 bases clipped from V and 3 bases from J, the junction kept 6 bases outside the gene matches. Here the CDR3 DNA reads TGTGCCAGCAGCCACAGGGGAGTGCACACTGAAGCTTTCTTT. Translating gives CASSHRGVHTEAFF.

In its sample, this clonotype was seen many times. The CDR3 loop is CSARPNPGLDEQYF. CDR3 sequence (DNA): TGCAGTGCTAGACCCAATCCAGGGCTCGACGAGCAGTACTTC. This sequence joins TRBV20-1 and TRBJ2-7, with TRBD1 as a possible D gene (5 bases). This CDR3 region has 14 residues. V was trimmed by 2 bases and J by 5 bases, leaving 16 bases between them. The germline CDR1 and CDR2 sequences are DFQATT and SNEGSKA (reference sequence).

The rearrangement uses TRBV11-2 and TRBJ2-2; unclear D gene. The CDR3 totals 15 residues. The germline CDR1 and CDR2 sequences are SGHAT and FQNNGV. V lost 6 bases, J lost 7 bases, and 18 bases lay in between. The CDR3 DNA is TGTGCCAGCAGTTTCTCGGAAGTGGGAAACGGGGAGCTGTTTTTT. Translated: CASSFSEVGNGELFF.

The rearrangement links TRBV18 to TRBJ1-1, with D unresolved. The CDR3 totals 14 residues. The germline V and J ends were trimmed by 4 bases and 1 base, with 10 bases remaining between them. Per the germline V gene, CDR1 is KGHSH and CDR2 is LQKENI. The CDR3 is CASSRIMGNTEAFF. The DNA of the CDR3 is TGTGCCAGCTCACGAATTATGGGGAACACTGAAGCTTTCTTT. Using reference TRBV18 and TRBJ1-1 for the parts outside the CDR3, the full variable domain is NAGVMQNPRHLVRRRGQEARLRCSPMKGHSHVYWYRQLPEEGLKFMVYLQKENIIDESGMPKERFSAEFPKEGPSILRIQQVVRGDSAAYFCASSRIMGNTEAFFGQGTRLTVV.

This chain uses TRBV3-1 with TRBJ2-2, with 8 nucleotides matching TRBD2. Looked up from germline, CDR1 is LGHDT and CDR2 is YNNKEL (reference sequence). The CDR3 is made up of 15 amino acids. The V gene end was trimmed by 6 bases and the J gene end by 4 bases; junction bases not matched to a gene: 7. The CDR3 spells CASRRGLAGTGELFF. CDR3 nucleotide sequence: TGTGCCAGCAGGCGGGGGCTAGCGGGCACCGGGGAGCTGTTTTTT.

This rearrangement joins TRBV5-6 to TRBJ2-7; D is perhaps TRBD2 (6 bases). Trimming shortened V by 4 bases and J by 3 bases, and 8 bases separated the two germline ends. Germline loops: CDR1 SGHDT, CDR2 YYEEEE. The length of the CDR3 is 12 residues. The CDR3 sequence is CASSGDFYEQYF. The CDR3 DNA follows: TGTGCCAGCAGCGGGGACTTCTACGAGCAGTACTTC.

The CDR3 DNA sequence: TGTGCCAGCAGCTACACACTGGGACCATACCAAGAGACCCAGTACTTC. It specifies CASSYTLGPYQETQYF. This chain uses TRBV11-2 with TRBJ2-5, with D tentatively TRBD1 or TRBD2 (5 bases each). This CDR3 has 16 amino acids. Germline-derived CDR1 and CDR2 are SGHAT and FQNNGV. Trimming took 4 bases from V and 0 from J, leaving 15 bases between them.

CDR3 nucleotides: TGTGCCAGCAGTTCAGACCCGGGACTAGCGGGGTGGACCCAGTACTTC. Translation: CASSSDPGLAGWTQYF. The chain links TRBV12-3 or TRBV12-4 to TRBJ2-5; 13 bases align to TRBD2. J was trimmed by 7 bases and V by 4 bases; bases with no gene match: 9. The length of the CDR3 is 16 residues.

The genes are TRBV20-1 and TRBJ2-6, with TRBD2 matching 10 bases. V trimming: 1 base; J trimming: 2 bases; junction bases outside the gene matches: 5. Germline-derived CDR1 and CDR2 are DFQATT and SNEGSKA (reference sequence). The CDR3 runs 17 residues. CDR3 loop: CSARVSSGGAGANVLTF. The CDR3 nucleotides are TGCAGTGCTAGAGTCTCCAGCGGGGGGGCTGGGGCCAACGTCCTGACTTTC.

This clonotype was detected a few times. The chain is built from TRBV7-9 and TRBJ2-3; TRBD1 is a possible D gene (5 bases). In germline, CDR1 is SEHNR, CDR2 FQNEAQ (reference sequence). This CDR3 is 16 amino acids long. Deletions cut 3 bases from V and 1 base from J, with 14 bases between. CDR3: CASSLAGRRGTDTQYF. The CDR3, as DNA: TGTGCCAGCAGCTTGGCAGGGCGTCGTGGCACAGATACGCAGTATTTT.

In this sample, this clonotype turned up many times. The CDR3 sequence is CATSDPRHYRDTQYF. As DNA, the CDR3 is TGTGCCACCAGTGACCCTAGACACTACAGGGATACGCAGTATTTT. The chain carries TRBV24-1 and TRBJ2-3, with a weak D call TRBD1 (5 bases). Trimming shortened V by 4 bases and J by 6 bases, and 16 bases separated the two germline ends. Germline V gene sequence: CDR1 KGHDR, CDR2 SFDVKD. The CDR3 contains 15 residues.